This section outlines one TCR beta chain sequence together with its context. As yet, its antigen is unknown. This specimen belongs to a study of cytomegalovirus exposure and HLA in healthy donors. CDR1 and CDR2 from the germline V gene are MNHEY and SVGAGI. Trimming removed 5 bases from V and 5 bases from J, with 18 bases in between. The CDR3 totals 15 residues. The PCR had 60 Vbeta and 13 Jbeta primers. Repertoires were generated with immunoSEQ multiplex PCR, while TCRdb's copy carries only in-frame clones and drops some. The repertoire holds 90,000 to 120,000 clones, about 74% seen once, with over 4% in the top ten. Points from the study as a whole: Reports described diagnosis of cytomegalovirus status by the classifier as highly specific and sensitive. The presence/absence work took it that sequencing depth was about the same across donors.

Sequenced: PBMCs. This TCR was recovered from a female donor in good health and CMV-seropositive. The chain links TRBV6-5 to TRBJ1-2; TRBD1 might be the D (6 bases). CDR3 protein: CASSLTGRGRYGYTF. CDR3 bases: TGTGCCAGCAGTCTTACAGGCAGGGGACGGTATGGCTACACCTTC.